This T cell receptor (beta chain) was retrieved from a study of blood T cell repertoires in COVID-19. Assay used: immunoSEQ multiplex PCR; TCRdb lists only in-frame clones, some missing. The table has about 150,000 clones, roughly 85% seen once; the top ten hold 15% to 20%. This CDR3 has 13 residues. Germline values: CDR1 GTSNPN, CDR2 SVGIG (reference sequence). The ends were cut back, 2 bases at V and 0 bases at J, with 5 bases in the middle. The V gene is TRBV30, the J gene TRBJ2-1; D call uncertain. The receptor was derived from a woman in her 70s in a cohort exposed to, infected with or recovered from COVID-19 (not recorded which). Sequenced input: PBMCs or T cells enriched from blood (not recorded which). The CDR3 loop is CAWSPGSYNEQFF. CDR3 DNA sequence: TGTGCCTGGAGTCCGGGCTCCTACAATGAGCAGTTCTTC.